A single sample is the source of the 5 T cell receptor beta chains below, sequenced in a study of cytotoxic CD8 clonotypes in ibrutinib-treated CLL. Libraries were prepared by immunoSEQ multiplex PCR; TCRdb keeps only in-frame clonotypes and omits some of them. This sample carries 110,000 to 150,000 clones, 77% of them seen once, and the ten largest clones take about 27%. The specimen comprised PBMCs, sampled after 12 months of ibrutinib treatment. Receptor source: a human donor with chronic lymphocytic leukemia.

This clone was picked up one time. The chain is built from TRBV19 and TRBJ1-2, with TRBD1 as a possible D gene (6 bases). The CDR3 loop spans 14 amino acids. The V gene lost 3 bases and the J gene lost 6 bases, with 14 bases spanning the gap. The V gene's germline CDR1 is LNHDA and CDR2 SQIVND (reference sequence). CDR3 region: CASSMVGQGNGYTF. CDR3 in DNA: TGTGCCAGTAGTATGGTAGGGCAGGGGAATGGCTACACCTTC.

The chain links TRBV5-1 to TRBJ2-1, with 8 bases lining up with TRBD1. V was pared by 1 base and J by 5 bases, with 2 bases of the junction left unmatched. The CDR3 covers 14 residues. Germline V CDR1 and CDR2: SGHRS, YFSETQ. In DNA, the CDR3 is TGCGCCAGCAGCTTGACAGGGGGACACAATGAGCAGTTCTTC. It encodes CASSLTGGHNEQFF.

Here the CDR3 DNA reads TGTGCCAGCAGCTCAGGACACCTTAACACTGAAGCTTTCTTT. Protein sequence: CASSSGHLNTEAFF. The rearrangement uses TRBV7-6 and TRBJ1-1; possible D gene TRBD1, 5 bases. Per the germline V gene, CDR1 is SGHVS and CDR2 is FNYEAQ. This CDR3 has 14 residues. With 4 bases removed from V and 2 bases from J, the gap between germline ends came to 11 bases.

The chain couples TRBV28 to TRBJ2-5; perhaps TRBD2 as D (6 bases). The CDR3 spans 14 residues. Germline CDR1 MDHEN, CDR2 SYDVKM. Trimming cost V 3 bases and J 8 bases, with 16 bases left between them. The CDR3 spells CASSFPGGATTQYF. CDR3 sequence (DNA): TGTGCCAGCAGTTTCCCAGGAGGGGCAACTACCCAGTACTTC.

V and J are TRBV6-5 and TRBJ2-7; 7 nucleotides align to TRBD2. This CDR3 comprises 15 residues. Germline CDR1 MNHEY, CDR2 SVGAGI. J gave up 0 bases and V 6 bases, and 8 bases lay outside the gene matches. CDR3 loop: CASSRSGLSSYEQYF. DNA for the CDR3: TGTGCCAGCAGCCGTAGCGGGTTGTCCTCCTACGAGCAGTACTTC.